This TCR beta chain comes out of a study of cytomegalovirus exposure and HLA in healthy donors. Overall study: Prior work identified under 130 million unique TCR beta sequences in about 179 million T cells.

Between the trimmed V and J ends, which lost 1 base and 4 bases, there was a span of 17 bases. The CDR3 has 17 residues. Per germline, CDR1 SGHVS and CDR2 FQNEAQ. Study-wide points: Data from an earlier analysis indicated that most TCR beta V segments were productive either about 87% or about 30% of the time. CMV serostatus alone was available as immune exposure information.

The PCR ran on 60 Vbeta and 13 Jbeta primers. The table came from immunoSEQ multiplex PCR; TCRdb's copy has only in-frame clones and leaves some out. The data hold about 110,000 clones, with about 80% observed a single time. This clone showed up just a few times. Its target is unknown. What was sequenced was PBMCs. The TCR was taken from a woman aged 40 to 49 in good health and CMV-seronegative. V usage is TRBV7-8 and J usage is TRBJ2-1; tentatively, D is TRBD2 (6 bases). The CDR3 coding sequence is TGTGCCAGCAGCTTAGTAGAGAGACTAGGCATGTACAATGAGCAGTTCTTC. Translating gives CASSLVERLGMYNEQFF.